A single TCR beta chain is shown here with its context. Its antigen is not known. This sample was taken from a study of cytomegalovirus exposure and HLA in healthy donors. The germline CDR1 and CDR2 sequences are MDHEN and SYDVKM. Trimming left V 7 bases short and J 10 bases short, with 22 bases between. This CDR3 contains 15 residues. When sampled, the donors appeared nominally healthy, though they likely had unrecorded immune exposures. Notes on the study in general: Later analysis demonstrated an association between a missense DCLRE1C variant and TCR beta V- and J-gene trimming. In most subjects, TCR beta sequences reportedly gave accurate predictions of HLA-A and HLA-B alleles. In presence/absence analyses, roughly uniform sequencing depth across donors was assumed.

Use of 60 Vbeta and 13 Jbeta primers characterized the PCR. Sequencing was performed with immunoSEQ multiplex PCR; in TCRdb, only in-frame clones are kept and a portion is missing. This table has some 180,000 clones, 82% appearing once. The chain employs TRBV28 and TRBJ1-4, with a weak D call TRBD1 (6 bases). The receptor was isolated from a man between 35 and 55 years old in good health and CMV-seronegative. The sample consisted of PBMCs. CDR3 coding DNA: TGTGCCAGCACCATCCCCGGGACACTCAAGGGAAAACTGTTTTTT. It specifies CASTIPGTLKGKLFF.